This T cell receptor beta chain was captured in a study of shared clonotypes between healthy human individuals. Across the whole study: Each donor's CD8 memory used one plate, CD8 naive two, each CD4 subset three.

The naive CD8 population came from CD45RO-negative cells selected for CCR7, without terminally differentiated effector memory CD45RA+ cells. The method was immunoSEQ multiplex PCR; TCRdb's version includes in-frame clones alone and lacks a portion of them. The table includes about 580,000 clones, 95% to 98% detected once. Germline CDR1 is MGHRA and CDR2 is YSYEKL. V lost 5 bases and J lost 2; bases outside the gene matches: 11. The CDR3 contains 17 residues. This chain uses TRBV4-1 with TRBJ2-1; TRBD2 matches 8 bases. The specimen was naive CD8+ T cells sorted from blood. The sequence was obtained from a man aged 30 to 45 in good health. The CDR3 spells CASSSGGPPAAYNEQFF. In DNA form, the CDR3 reads TGCGCCAGCAGCTCGGGAGGGCCCCCGGCGGCCTACAATGAGCAGTTCTTC.